A single T cell receptor (beta chain) is shown here with its context. The sample belongs to a study of blood T cell repertoires in COVID-19. Study summary: Acute and convalescent COVID-19 specimens originated in the United States, Italy and Spain.

Per germline, CDR1 MNHEY and CDR2 SMNVEV (reference sequence). V was pared by 1 base and J by 2 bases, with 0 bases of the junction left unmatched. CDR3 length equals 15 residues. In the original workflow: Amplification of reference gene primers was used by the study to estimate nucleated cell counts. Clones were read by immunoSEQ multiplex PCR, and TCRdb kept only the in-frame ones, dropping some. V, J and clone size are those of that table, while D and trimming were read from the DNA. Among around 92,000 clones, approximately 85% were seen once, and the ten largest hold 25%. The source material was peripheral blood. The clonotype originates from a human donor in a cohort sampled during active COVID-19. The rearrangement uses TRBV27 and TRBJ2-5; 11 bases fit TRBD2. As DNA, the CDR3 is TGTGCCAGCAGTTTATGGACTAGCGGGCAAGAGACCCAGTACTTC. It encodes CASSLWTSGQETQYF.